This record looks at one T cell receptor beta chain sequence and its context. This record comes from a study of blood T cell repertoires in COVID-19. Sequencing used immunoSEQ multiplex PCR; TCRdb keeps in-frame clones, though not all of them. The sample yields about 350,000 clones, roughly 87% seen once. This receptor was taken from a woman in her sixties or seventies with COVID-19, enrolled during active disease. Material for sequencing was peripheral blood.

This chain's CDR3 is CASTKSGGGRNEQFF. In DNA form, the CDR3 reads TGTGCCAGCACCAAGAGCGGGGGGGGTAGGAATGAGCAGTTCTTC. This chain connects TRBV6-5 to TRBJ2-1, with 10 bases identical to TRBD2. V shed 7 bases, J shed 7 bases, and the junction held 10 bases outside the gene matches. The CDR3 contains 15 residues. Germline values: CDR1 MNHEY, CDR2 SVGAGI.